These 31 T cell receptor beta chains originate from one sample sequenced in a study of blood T cells in healthy people across ages. Then a second PCR, running about 7 to 11 cycles, was carried out with a sample-barcoded 5' primer and a J-beta primer mix. TCRdb independently ran MiXCR on the 5' RACE reads; one entry per CDR3 protein. The sample shows about 1.6 million distinct CDR3 sequences, roughly 30% of them seen only once. The sample consisted of blood. Receptor source: a woman between 25 and 40 years old in good health.

The V gene is TRBV25-1, the J gene TRBJ1-2; D remains ambiguous. From germline, CDR1 is MGHDK and CDR2 SYGVNS. Trimming removed 3 bases at V and 4 bases at J, with 9 bases between. CDR3 length: 13 residues. CDR3 residues: CASSERSGYGYTF. As DNA, the CDR3 is TGTGCCAGCAGTGAGCGATCAGGCTATGGCTACACCTTC.

This clonotype turned up a few times. The chain uses TRBV20-1 and TRBJ2-3; TRBD2 aligns across 10 bases. CDR3 length: 13 residues. The germline CDR1 and CDR2 sequences are DFQATT and SNEGSKA (reference sequence). The CDR3 sequence: CSAVAGGTDTQYF. The CDR3 DNA reads as TGCAGCGCTGTAGCGGGGGGAACAGATACGCAGTATTTT.

This chain uses TRBV5-1 with TRBJ2-4, with 9 nucleotides matching TRBD1. The J call could be wrong; TRBJ2-7 is a better fit for the DNA end. Germline-derived CDR1 and CDR2 are SGHRS and YFSETQ. There are 16 residues in the CDR3. The DNA for the CDR3 is TGCGCCAGCAGCTCTTCTGTTGGGACAGGGATCCGCGAGCAGTACTTC. Protein product: CASSSSVGTGIREQYF.

The V call is TRBV30, the J call TRBJ2-3, with 10 bases aligning to TRBD2. Germline assignment: CDR1 GTSNPN and CDR2 SVGIG (reference sequence). J gave up 0 bases and V 4 bases, and 7 bases lay outside the gene matches. The CDR3 consists of 16 residues. The CDR3 sequence is CAWTGASGGSTDTQYF. CDR3 bases: TGTGCCTGGACAGGGGCTAGCGGGGGCAGCACAGATACGCAGTATTTT.

This clonotype came up a few times. This chain links TRBV3-1 with TRBJ2-5; possibly TRBD1 or TRBD2 for D (5 bases each). Trimming stripped 3 bases from V and 3 bases from J, with 14 bases between. The CDR3 runs to 15 residues. Germline V gives CDR1 LGHDT, CDR2 YNNKEL (reference sequence). The CDR3 protein is CASSQTGTGKETQYF. CDR3 coding DNA: TGTGCCAGCAGCCAGACCGGGACGGGGAAAGAGACCCAGTACTTC.

The chain has TRBV28 and TRBJ2-6; D is unclear. The V gene lost 8 bases and the J gene lost 4 bases, with 3 bases spanning the gap. This CDR3 spans 11 amino acids. The germline V gene has CDR1 MDHEN and CDR2 SYDVKM. The CDR3 sequence is CASGGANVLTF. Here the CDR3 DNA reads TGTGCCAGCGGCGGGGCCAACGTCCTGACTTTC.

This chain uses TRBV7-8 with TRBJ2-7; no definite D call. CDR1 is SGHVS, CDR2 FQNEAQ, per germline. The V end lost 2 bases, the J end lost 0 bases, and 11 bases lay between the germline ends. The CDR3 has 15 residues. The CDR3 bases are TGTGCCAGCAGCTTACAGGAAGCAAGCTCCTACGAGCAGTACTTC. Translating it yields CASSLQEASSYEQYF.

The V and J genes are TRBV29-1 and TRBJ1-1, with D possibly matching TRBD1 (6 bases). The germline gives CDR1 SQVTM, CDR2 ANQGSEA. Trimming removed 8 bases at V and 1 base at J, with 20 bases between. The CDR3 length is 15 residues. In DNA form, the CDR3 reads TGCAGCTCGGCGGGGGCAACAAGGAGGAACACTGAAGCTTTCTTT. Encoded protein: CSSAGATRRNTEAFF. Full variable domain (remainder filled in from reference TRBV29-1 and TRBJ1-1): SAVISQKPSRDICQRGTSLTIQCQVDSQVTMMFWYRQQPGQSLTLIATANQGSEATYESGFVIDKFPISRPNLTFSTLTVSNMSPEDSSIYLCSSAGATRRNTEAFFGQGTRLTVV.

This clonotype was found many times. The chain couples TRBV28 to TRBJ2-1; possibly TRBD2 for D (5 bases). Germline CDR1 MDHEN, CDR2 SYDVKM. V was shortened by 6 bases and J by 6 bases, with 12 bases between the two germline ends. The CDR3 has 13 amino acids. The DNA of the CDR3 is TGTGCCAGCAGCTTCGGTGGGAGCAATGAGCAGTTCTTC. Protein product: CASSFGGSNEQFF.

This clonotype has at least ten counts. The genes are TRBV20-1 and TRBJ2-5; D assignment may be TRBD1 or TRBD2 (5 bases each). Germline loops: CDR1 DFQATT, CDR2 SNEGSKA (reference sequence). This CDR3 has 15 amino acids. The V and J ends lost 0 bases and 7 bases respectively, with 18 bases between them. The CDR3 DNA is TGCAGTGCTAGAGATCGGAGTCAAGTGGGACCGACCCAGTACTTC. Its protein is CSARDRSQVGPTQYF.

This clonotype was seen more than once but under ten times. The chain links TRBV7-9 to TRBJ2-7; 10 nucleotides align to TRBD2. This CDR3 has 16 amino acids. Germline-derived CDR1 and CDR2 are SEHNR and FQNEAQ (reference sequence). Losses at the gene ends were 0 bases for V and 9 bases for J; bases not matched to a gene: 11. The CDR3, as DNA: TGTGCCAGCAGCTTAGCCCAGCTAGCGGGAGCGGTCGCGCAGTACTTC. It is translated as CASSLAQLAGAVAQYF.

This clonotype was counted many times. V usage is TRBV20-1 and J usage is TRBJ2-7; weak D call: TRBD2 (5 bases). The CDR3 sequence is 15 residues long. The germline gives CDR1 DFQATT, CDR2 SNEGSKA (reference sequence). Trimming shortened V by 6 bases and J by 4 bases, and 22 bases separated the two germline ends. This CDR3 reads CSAPERHYPPYEQYF. The CDR3 DNA follows: TGCAGTGCCCCCGAGCGGCACTATCCACCATACGAGCAGTACTTC.

This clonotype was recorded at least ten times. The chain uses TRBV5-1 and TRBJ2-5; D is possibly TRBD1 or TRBD2 (6 bases each). The CDR3 runs 16 residues. In germline, CDR1 is SGHRS, CDR2 YFSETQ. V was pared by 0 bases and J by 4 bases, with 16 bases between. The CDR3 sequence is CASSLEGGAPGETQYF. The CDR3 nucleotides read TGCGCCAGCAGCTTGGAGGGGGGCGCCCCGGGAGAGACCCAGTACTTC.

This clonotype was detected a few times. This sequence joins TRBV5-5 and TRBJ2-7; TRBD1 matches 11 bases. J was trimmed by 7 bases and V by 0 bases; bases with no gene match: 6. The V gene's germline CDR1 is SGHKS and CDR2 YYEKEE (reference sequence). CDR3 size: 15 residues. CDR3 protein: CASSLASGQGGEQYF. DNA of the CDR3: TGTGCCAGCAGCTTGGCGTCGGGACAGGGGGGGGAGCAGTACTTC. Full variable domain (remainder filled in from reference TRBV5-5 and TRBJ2-7): DAGVTQSPTHLIKTRGQQVTLRCSPISGHKSVSWYQQVLGQGPQFIFQYYEKEERGRGNFPDRFSARQFPNYSSELNVNALLLGDSALYLCASSLASGQGGEQYFGPGTRLTVT.

Turning to this clonotype: A read error may account for a junction end that differs from germline. The gene calls are TRBV24-1 and TRBJ2-1; 8 bases map to TRBD2. Germline V lookup: CDR1 KGHDR, CDR2 SFDVKD. The CDR3 consists of 17 residues. In nucleotides, the CDR3 is TGTGCCACCAGTGGCGGTCTAGCGGGTCACTCCTGCAATGAGCAGTTCTTC. This sequence encodes CATSGGLAGHSCNEQFF.

J is TRBJ2-5 and V is TRBV14; 8 bases are shared with TRBD2. V lost 1 base to trimming and J lost 2 bases; unmatched junction nucleotides: 6. There are 16 residues in the CDR3. In germline, CDR1 is SGHDN, CDR2 FVKESK. CDR3 residues: CASSQAILAAQETQYF. The CDR3 bases are TGTGCCAGCAGCCAAGCTATACTAGCGGCTCAAGAGACCCAGTACTTC.

V is TRBV20-1 and J is TRBJ2-1; no reliable D call. CDR1 and CDR2 (germline): DFQATT, SNEGSKA (reference sequence). The CDR3 spans 12 residues. V shed 4 bases and J shed 9 bases, with 13 bases lying between them. This CDR3 is CSANDGLSEQFF. In nucleotides, the CDR3 is TGCAGTGCTAACGACGGCCTCAGTGAGCAGTTCTTC.

The chain joins TRBV3-1 to TRBJ2-5; D may match TRBD1 or TRBD2 (5 bases each). The CDR3 sequence is 19 residues long. V dropped 0 bases and J dropped 5 bases, with 25 bases sitting between them. Germline lookup yields CDR1 LGHDT and CDR2 YNNKEL (reference sequence). CDR3 nucleotides: TGTGCCAGCAGCCAAGATGTTCGAATTTCGGGGCGGGCAGGGGAGACCCAGTACTTC. Encoded protein: CASSQDVRISGRAGETQYF.

This clonotype was counted only a few times. The rearrangement links TRBV27 to TRBJ2-7; 8 bases fit TRBD2. The DNA matches TRBJ2-5 better at its end, which makes the J call doubtful. Per germline, CDR1 MNHEY and CDR2 SMNVEV (reference sequence). The CDR3 has 15 amino acids. This CDR3 reads CASTNSGKGEETQYF. The CDR3 DNA reads TGTGCCAGCACCAATAGCGGGAAGGGGGAAGAGACCCAGTACTTC.

V gene TRBV7-6 combines with J gene TRBJ2-3; D gene uncertain. Germline-derived CDR1 and CDR2 are SGHVS and FNYEAQ. The CDR3 contains 12 residues. The V end lost 5 bases, the J end lost 7 bases, and 10 bases lay between the germline ends. This CDR3 reads CASSGSFNTQYF. The CDR3 DNA is TGTGCCAGCAGCGGATCCTTCAATACGCAGTATTTT.

The V gene is TRBV6-2 or TRBV6-3, the J gene TRBJ2-2; tentative D call: TRBD1 (6 bases). The CDR3 is made up of 17 amino acids. Germline CDR1 reads MNHEY; CDR2 reads SVGEGT. V lost 2 bases to trimming and J lost 1 base, with 14 bases between them. The DNA of the CDR3 is TGTGCCAGCAGTTACCACAGGGATGGCAAGAACACCGGGGAGCTGTTTTTT. Translation: CASSYHRDGKNTGELFF.

The sample holds a few counts of this clonotype. J is TRBJ1-2 and V is TRBV6-1; the D gene is possibly TRBD1 (5 bases). Trimming took 3 bases from V and 0 from J, leaving 11 bases between them. This CDR3 comprises 15 residues. Germline V gene sequence: CDR1 MNHNS, CDR2 SASEGT. In nucleotides, the CDR3 is TGTGCCAGCAGTGACAGGAAGGGGACTAACTATGGCTACACCTTC. It is translated as CASSDRKGTNYGYTF.

The CDR3 region is CASSQAAGVLTDTQYF. In nucleotides, the CDR3 is TGTGCCAGCAGCCAAGCGGCGGGAGTGTTAACAGATACGCAGTATTTT. The V call is TRBV3-1, the J call TRBJ2-3; TRBD2 matches at 7 bases. This CDR3 has 16 amino acids. The germline V gene encodes CDR1 LGHDT and CDR2 YNNKEL (reference sequence). V lost 1 base, J lost 3 bases, and 7 bases stayed unmatched.

J is TRBJ2-5 and V is TRBV1; TRBD1, the table's D call, was not compared with the DNA. TRBV1 counts as a pseudogene. The CDR3 has 14 residues. CDR3 DNA sequence: TGCACCAGCAGCCAGAGAGACAGCCAAGAGACCCAGTACTTC. The encoded protein is CTSSQRDSQETQYF.

This clonotype appeared a few times. V and J are TRBV27 and TRBJ2-5; no clear D. Deletions cut 5 bases from V and 0 bases from J, with 16 bases between. This CDR3 region has 16 residues. The germline V gene encodes CDR1 MNHEY and CDR2 SMNVEV (reference sequence). For the CDR3, the DNA is TGTGCCAGCAGTGTAACTGGCAGACTGTACCAAGAGACCCAGTACTTC. Translated, it gives CASSVTGRLYQETQYF.

The chain joins TRBV27 to TRBJ1-2; 9 positions match TRBD1. The V segment lost 6 bases and the J segment 4 bases; nucleotides outside the gene matches: 9. Germline loops: CDR1 MNHEY, CDR2 SMNVEV (reference sequence). This CDR3 is 15 amino acids long. CDR3 sequence: CASSTGGEGFYGYTF. The CDR3 DNA is TGTGCCAGCAGCACAGGGGGCGAAGGGTTCTATGGCTACACCTTC.

This chain links TRBV15 with TRBJ1-5; no definite D call. The CDR3 has 12 residues. The ends were cut back, 0 bases at V and 6 bases at J, with 3 bases in the middle. From germline, CDR1 is LNHNV and CDR2 YYDKDF (reference sequence). CDR3 nucleotide sequence: TGTGCCACCAGCAGAGACCTTCAGCCCCAGCATTTT. Residues: CATSRDLQPQHF.

The V gene is TRBV20-1, the J gene TRBJ2-3; 12 bases match TRBD2. The CDR3 spans 21 residues. The trim removed 2 bases at V and 2 bases at J, leaving 20 bases unmatched. Germline V gene data show CDR1 as DFQATT and CDR2 as SNEGSKA (reference sequence). For the CDR3, the DNA is TGCAGTGCTAGACCCTACTTACAACCGGGACTAGCGGGCTCCCCCACAGATACGCAGTATTTT. Translated, it gives CSARPYLQPGLAGSPTDTQYF.

This clonotype occurred a few times. J is TRBJ2-5 and V is TRBV6-5; D unresolved. Germline values: CDR1 MNHEY, CDR2 SVGAGI. CDR3 length equals 14 residues. V dropped 2 bases and J dropped 0 bases, with 7 bases sitting between them. DNA of the CDR3: TGTGCCAGCAGTTACGAGTCTTACCAAGAGACCCAGTACTTC. This sequence encodes CASSYESYQETQYF.

This clonotype turned up a few times. This rearrangement joins TRBV6-1 to TRBJ1-1; D perhaps matches TRBD1 (6 bases). Germline CDR1 MNHNS, CDR2 SASEGT. Trimming took off 3 bases at V and 1 base at J, with 9 bases between the two ends. This CDR3 contains 14 residues. The CDR3 DNA follows: TGTGCCAGCAGTGAGCTGGGGGCGAACACTGAAGCTTTCTTT. It is translated as CASSELGANTEAFF.

This clonotype was counted between two and nine times. The rearrangement uses TRBV3-1 and TRBJ2-3; possibly TRBD2 for D (6 bases). V was clipped by 4 bases and J by 6 bases, with 14 bases between them. Germline V lookup: CDR1 LGHDT, CDR2 YNNKEL (reference sequence). The CDR3 covers 14 residues. In nucleotides, the CDR3 is TGTGCCAGCAGCCTCCGGGACTCTCTGGATACGCAGTATTTT. Translated, it gives CASSLRDSLDTQYF.